Below are 9 T cell receptor beta chains sequenced from a single sample in a study of T cell responses to AZD1222 COVID-19 vaccine. The protocol was immunoSEQ multiplex PCR, while the TCRdb copy is restricted to in-frame clones and leaves out a portion. Altogether fewer than 200,000 clones are present, just over 90% being singletons, with the ten largest covering 4.4%. Source: peripheral blood, taken on day 0 of MenACWY control vaccination. These receptors came from an adult in good health.

The chain carries TRBV27 and TRBJ1-2, with D possibly being TRBD1 (5 bases). Germline assignment: CDR1 MNHEY and CDR2 SMNVEV (reference sequence). This CDR3 comprises 13 residues. V lost 5 bases, J lost 8 bases, and 15 bases lay in between. The CDR3 sequence: CASSTGGGRGYTF. CDR3 in DNA: TGTGCCAGCAGTACCGGGGGGGGAAGGGGCTACACCTTC.

The chain links TRBV6-1 to TRBJ1-5; no definite D call. CDR3 length: 16 amino acids. The germline CDR1 and CDR2 sequences are MNHNS and SASEGT. V was cut by 1 base and J by 3 bases, with 13 bases left in between. This CDR3 is CASSEGSGIFNQPQHF. CDR3 nucleotide sequence: TGTGCCAGCAGTGAAGGTTCCGGGATTTTCAATCAGCCCCAGCATTTT.

This chain joins TRBV18 and TRBJ1-2, with D hard to call. The V gene lost 0 bases and the J gene lost 4 bases, with 9 bases spanning the gap. The germline CDR1 and CDR2 sequences are KGHSH and LQKENI. CDR3 length: 14 residues. The CDR3 DNA reads TGTGCCAGCTCACCACCGGGTGGTCGCTATGGCTACACCTTC. This translates into CASSPPGGRYGYTF.

This sequence joins TRBV9 and TRBJ1-2; possible D gene TRBD1, 6 bases. Germline V CDR1 and CDR2: SGDLS, YYNGEE. CDR3 length: 16 amino acids. Trimming removed 0 bases at V and 1 base at J, with 13 bases between. The CDR3 DNA reads TGTGCCAGCAGCGTAGGCGGCAGGGGTGGTAACTATGGCTACACCTTC. Its protein is CASSVGGRGGNYGYTF.

This sequence joins TRBV30 and TRBJ2-7; D might be TRBD1 (7 bases). V lost 3 bases to trimming and J lost 3 bases, with 15 bases between them. This CDR3 region has 14 residues. The V gene's germline CDR1 is GTSNPN and CDR2 SVGIG (reference sequence). CDR3 coding DNA: TGTGCCTGGAGCGCGGGACAGAGTTTCTACGAGCAGTACTTC. Its translation: CAWSAGQSFYEQYF. Full variable domain (outside the CDR3, taken from reference TRBV30 and TRBJ2-7): SQTIHQWPATLVQPVGSPLSLECTVEGTSNPNLYWYRQAAGRGLQLLFYSVGIGQISSEVPQNLSASRPQDRQFILSSKKLLLSDSGFYLCAWSAGQSFYEQYFGPGTRLTVT.

This clone was found once. The genes are TRBV10-3 and TRBJ2-3, with a tentative D call TRBD1 (5 bases). Germline CDR1 reads ENHRY; CDR2 reads SYGVKD. The ends were cut back, 9 bases at V and 1 base at J, with 11 bases in the middle. The CDR3 totals 13 residues. Here the CDR3 reads CAITPGRTDTQYF. The CDR3 DNA reads TGTGCCATAACCCCAGGGCGCACAGATACGCAGTATTTT.

This clone was recorded a few times. The chain combines TRBV2 with TRBJ1-1, with TRBD1 identical over 7 bases. This CDR3 has 13 amino acids. J gave up 12 bases and V 0 bases, and 7 bases lay outside the gene matches. Germline lookup yields CDR1 SNHLY and CDR2 FYNNEI. CDR3 nucleotides: TGTGCCAGCAGTGAAGCCCGACAGGGTTTGACTTTCTTT. This translates into CASSEARQGLTFF. Full variable domain (outside the CDR3, taken from reference TRBV2 and TRBJ1-1): EPEVTQTPSHQVTQMGQEVILRCVPISNHLYFYWYRQILGQKVEFLVSFYNNEISEKSEIFDDQFSVERPDGSNFTLKIRSTKLEDSAMYFCASSEARQGLTFFGQGTRLTVV.

This rearrangement joins TRBV7-9 to TRBJ2-7; D is possibly TRBD2 (7 bases). Germline lookup yields CDR1 SEHNR and CDR2 FQNEAQ (reference sequence). With 6 bases removed from V and 7 bases from J, the gap between germline ends came to 13 bases. The CDR3 runs to 12 residues. Here the CDR3 DNA reads TGTGCCAGCAGGGGGGGGCCCGGGGAGCAGTACTTC. This encodes CASRGGPGEQYF.

The chain recombines TRBV6-1 with TRBJ2-7, with D unclear. Trimming stripped 1 base from V and 2 bases from J, with 9 bases between. The CDR3 extends over 14 amino acids. Germline CDR1 MNHNS, CDR2 SASEGT. CDR3 DNA sequence: TGTGCCAGCAGTGAAGTGCAGGAAACCTACGAGCAGTACTTC. Translated: CASSEVQETYEQYF.